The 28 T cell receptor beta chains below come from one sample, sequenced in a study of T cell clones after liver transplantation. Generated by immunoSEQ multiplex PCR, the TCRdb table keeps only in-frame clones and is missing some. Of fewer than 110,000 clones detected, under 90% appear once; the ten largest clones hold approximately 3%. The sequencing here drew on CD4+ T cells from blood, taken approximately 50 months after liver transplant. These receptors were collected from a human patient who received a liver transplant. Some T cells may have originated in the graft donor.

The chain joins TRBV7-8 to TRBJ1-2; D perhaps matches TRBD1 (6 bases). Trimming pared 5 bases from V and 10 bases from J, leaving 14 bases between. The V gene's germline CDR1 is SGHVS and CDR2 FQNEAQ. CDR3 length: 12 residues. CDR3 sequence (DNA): TGTGCCAGCAGCCAGGGGAGAGGGCCCTACACCTTC. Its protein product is CASSQGRGPYTF. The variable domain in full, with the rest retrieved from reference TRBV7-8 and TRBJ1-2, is GAGVSQSPRYKVAKRGQDVALRCDPISGHVSLFWYQQALGQGPEFLTYFQNEAQLDKSGLPSDRFFAERPEGSVSTLKIQRTQQEDSAVYLCASSQGRGPYTFGSGTRLTVV.

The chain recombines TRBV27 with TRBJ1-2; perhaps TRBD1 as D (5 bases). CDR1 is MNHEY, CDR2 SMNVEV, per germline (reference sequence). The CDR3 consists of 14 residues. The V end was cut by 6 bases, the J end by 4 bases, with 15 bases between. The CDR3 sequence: CASRASGGGYGYTF. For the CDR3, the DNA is TGTGCCAGCAGAGCGTCCGGGGGTGGCTATGGCTACACCTTC.

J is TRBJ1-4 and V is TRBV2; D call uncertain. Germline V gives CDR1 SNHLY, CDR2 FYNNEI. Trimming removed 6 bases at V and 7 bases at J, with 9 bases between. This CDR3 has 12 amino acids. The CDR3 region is CASSAYGEKLFF. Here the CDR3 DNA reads TGTGCCAGCAGCGCTTACGGTGAAAAACTGTTTTTT. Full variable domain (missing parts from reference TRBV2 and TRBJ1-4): EPEVTQTPSHQVTQMGQEVILRCVPISNHLYFYWYRQILGQKVEFLVSFYNNEISEKSEIFDDQFSVERPDGSNFTLKIRSTKLEDSAMYFCASSAYGEKLFFGSGTQLSVL.

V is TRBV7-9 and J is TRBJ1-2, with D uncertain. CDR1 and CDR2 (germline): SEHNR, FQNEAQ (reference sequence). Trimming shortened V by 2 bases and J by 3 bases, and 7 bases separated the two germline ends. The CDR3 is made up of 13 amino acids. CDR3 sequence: CASSLSEDYGYTF. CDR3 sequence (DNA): TGTGCCAGCAGCTTATCCGAGGACTATGGCTACACCTTC.

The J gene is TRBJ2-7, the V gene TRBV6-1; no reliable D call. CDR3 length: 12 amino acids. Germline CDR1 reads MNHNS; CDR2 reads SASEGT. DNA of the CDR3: TGTGCTACGAATGGCAGAATCCACGAGCAGTACTTC. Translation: CATNGRIHEQYF.

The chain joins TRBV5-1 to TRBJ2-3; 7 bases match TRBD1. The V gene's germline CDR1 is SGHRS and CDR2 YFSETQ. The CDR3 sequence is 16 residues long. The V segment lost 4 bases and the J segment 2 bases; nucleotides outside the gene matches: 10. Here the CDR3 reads CASSKRQGMATDTQYF. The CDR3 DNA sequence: TGCGCCAGCAGCAAACGACAGGGAATGGCCACAGATACGCAGTATTTT.

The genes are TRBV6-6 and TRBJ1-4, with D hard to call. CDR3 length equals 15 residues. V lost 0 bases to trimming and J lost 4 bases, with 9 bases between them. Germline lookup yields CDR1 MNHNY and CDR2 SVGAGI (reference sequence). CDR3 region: CASSYSIQVNEKLFF. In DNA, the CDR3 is TGTGCCAGCAGTTACTCGATTCAGGTTAATGAAAAACTGTTTTTT.

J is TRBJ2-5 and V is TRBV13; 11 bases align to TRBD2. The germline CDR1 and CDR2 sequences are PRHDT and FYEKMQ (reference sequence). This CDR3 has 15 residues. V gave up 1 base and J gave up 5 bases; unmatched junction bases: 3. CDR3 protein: CASSLELAGAETQYF. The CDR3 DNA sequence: TGTGCCAGCAGCTTAGAACTAGCGGGGGCGGAGACCCAGTACTTC.

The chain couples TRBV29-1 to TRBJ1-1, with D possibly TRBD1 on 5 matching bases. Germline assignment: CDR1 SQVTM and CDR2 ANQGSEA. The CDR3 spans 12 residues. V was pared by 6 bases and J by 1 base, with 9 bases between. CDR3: CSVRTGNTEAFF. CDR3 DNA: TGCAGCGTCCGCACAGGGAACACTGAAGCTTTCTTT.

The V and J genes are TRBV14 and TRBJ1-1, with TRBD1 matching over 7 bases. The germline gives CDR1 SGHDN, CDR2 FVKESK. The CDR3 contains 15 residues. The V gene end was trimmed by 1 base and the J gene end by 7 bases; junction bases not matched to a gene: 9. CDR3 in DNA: TGTGCCAGCAGCCAAGCTCCGGGACAGTTGGGTGAAGCTTTCTTT. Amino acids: CASSQAPGQLGEAFF.

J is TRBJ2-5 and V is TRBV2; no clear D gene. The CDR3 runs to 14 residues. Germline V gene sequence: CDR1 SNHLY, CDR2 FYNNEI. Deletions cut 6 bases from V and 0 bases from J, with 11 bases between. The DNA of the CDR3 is TGTGCCAGCAGAGGGCAGGAGTACCAAGAGACCCAGTACTTC. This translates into CASRGQEYQETQYF.

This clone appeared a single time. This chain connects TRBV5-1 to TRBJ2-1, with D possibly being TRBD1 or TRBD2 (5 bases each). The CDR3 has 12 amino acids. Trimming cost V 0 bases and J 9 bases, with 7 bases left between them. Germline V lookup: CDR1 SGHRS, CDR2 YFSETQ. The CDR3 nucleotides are TGCGCCAGCAGCTTGGGGGGGTTTGAGCAGTTCTTC. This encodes CASSLGGFEQFF.

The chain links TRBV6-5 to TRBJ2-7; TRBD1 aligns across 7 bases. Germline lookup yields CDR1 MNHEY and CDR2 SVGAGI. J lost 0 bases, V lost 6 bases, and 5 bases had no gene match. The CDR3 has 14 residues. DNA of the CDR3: TGTGCCAGCAGATACCGGGACAGCTCCTACGAGCAGTACTTC. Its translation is CASRYRDSSYEQYF.

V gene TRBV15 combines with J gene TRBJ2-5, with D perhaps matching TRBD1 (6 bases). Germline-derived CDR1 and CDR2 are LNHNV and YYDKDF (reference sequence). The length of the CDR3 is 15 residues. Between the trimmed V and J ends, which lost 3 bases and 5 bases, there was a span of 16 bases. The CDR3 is CATSRSTRQGETQYF. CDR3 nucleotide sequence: TGTGCCACCAGCAGGTCCACTAGGCAGGGGGAGACCCAGTACTTC. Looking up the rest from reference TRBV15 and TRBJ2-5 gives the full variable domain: DAMVIQNPRYQVTQFGKPVTLSCSQTLNHNVMYWYQQKSSQAPKLLFHYYDKDFNNEADTPDNFQSRRPNTSFCFLDIRSPGLGDTAMYLCATSRSTRQGETQYFGPGTRLLVL.

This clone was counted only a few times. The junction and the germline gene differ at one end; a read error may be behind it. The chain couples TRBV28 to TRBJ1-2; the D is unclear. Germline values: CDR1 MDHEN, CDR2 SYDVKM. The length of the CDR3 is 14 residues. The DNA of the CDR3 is TGTGCCAGCAGCACCGTCCCGGGGAACTCTGGCTACACCTTC. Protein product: CASSTVPGNSGYTF.

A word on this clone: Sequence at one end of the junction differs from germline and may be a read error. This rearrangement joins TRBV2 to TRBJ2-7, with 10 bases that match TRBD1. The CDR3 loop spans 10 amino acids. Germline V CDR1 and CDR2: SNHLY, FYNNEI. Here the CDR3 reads CARGSGTGAF. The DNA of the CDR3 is TGTGCCAGGGGGAGCGGGACAGGGGCCTTC.

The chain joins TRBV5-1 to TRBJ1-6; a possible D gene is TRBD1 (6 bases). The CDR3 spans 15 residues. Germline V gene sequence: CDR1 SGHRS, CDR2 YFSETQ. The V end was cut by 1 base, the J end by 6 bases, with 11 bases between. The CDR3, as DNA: TGCGCCAGCAGCTTGTCAGGGGATCTTAATTCACCCCTCCACTTT. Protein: CASSLSGDLNSPLHF.

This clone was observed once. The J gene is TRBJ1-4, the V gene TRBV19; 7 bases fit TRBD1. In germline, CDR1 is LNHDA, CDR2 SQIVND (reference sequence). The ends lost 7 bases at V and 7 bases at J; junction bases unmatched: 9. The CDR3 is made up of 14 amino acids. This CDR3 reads CASMRTGGAEKLFF. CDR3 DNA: TGTGCCAGTATGAGGACAGGAGGAGCTGAAAAACTGTTTTTT. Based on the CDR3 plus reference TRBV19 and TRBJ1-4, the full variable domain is DGGITQSPKYLFRKEGQNVTLSCEQNLNHDAMYWYRQDPGQGLRLIYYSQIVNDFQKGDIAEGYSVSREKKESFPLTVTSAQKNPTAFYLCASMRTGGAEKLFFGSGTQLSVL.

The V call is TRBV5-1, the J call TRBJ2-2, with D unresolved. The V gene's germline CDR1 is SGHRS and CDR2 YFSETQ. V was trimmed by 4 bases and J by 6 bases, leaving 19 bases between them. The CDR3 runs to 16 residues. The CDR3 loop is CASSPWPNSPPGELFF. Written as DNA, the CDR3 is TGCGCCAGCAGCCCGTGGCCCAACAGCCCCCCCGGGGAGCTGTTTTTT.

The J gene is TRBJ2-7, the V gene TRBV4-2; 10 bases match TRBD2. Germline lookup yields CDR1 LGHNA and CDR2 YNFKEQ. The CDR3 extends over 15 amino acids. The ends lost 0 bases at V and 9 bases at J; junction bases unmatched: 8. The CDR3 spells CASSQDGLAGDRQYF. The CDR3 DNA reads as TGTGCCAGCAGCCAAGACGGGCTAGCGGGAGATAGGCAGTACTTC.

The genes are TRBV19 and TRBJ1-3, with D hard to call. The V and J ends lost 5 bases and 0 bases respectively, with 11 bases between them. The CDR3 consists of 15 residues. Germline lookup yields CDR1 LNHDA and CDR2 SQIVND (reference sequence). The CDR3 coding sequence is TGTGCCAGTAGTGGCCGGGTTCCCTCTGGAAACACCATATATTTT. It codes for CASSGRVPSGNTIYF.

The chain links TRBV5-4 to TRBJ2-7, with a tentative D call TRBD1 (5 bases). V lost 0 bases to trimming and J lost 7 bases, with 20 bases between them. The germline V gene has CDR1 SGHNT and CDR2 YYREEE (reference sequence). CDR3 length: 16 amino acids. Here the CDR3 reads CASSLGPTLGAVEQYF. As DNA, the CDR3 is TGTGCCAGCAGCTTGGGGCCCACCCTAGGGGCGGTTGAGCAGTACTTC.

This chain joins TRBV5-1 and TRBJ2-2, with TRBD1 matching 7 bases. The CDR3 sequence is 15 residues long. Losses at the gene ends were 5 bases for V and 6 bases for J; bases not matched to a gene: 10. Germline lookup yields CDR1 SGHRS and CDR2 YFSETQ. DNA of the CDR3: TGCGCCAGCAGATTACAGGGGAGAGACTCCGGGGAGCTGTTTTTT. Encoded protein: CASRLQGRDSGELFF.

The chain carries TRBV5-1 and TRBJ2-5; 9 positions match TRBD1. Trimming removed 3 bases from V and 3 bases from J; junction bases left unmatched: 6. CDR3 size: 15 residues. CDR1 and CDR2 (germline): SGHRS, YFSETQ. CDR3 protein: CASSSRTGAEETQYF. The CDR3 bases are TGCGCCAGCAGCTCCAGGACAGGGGCGGAAGAGACCCAGTACTTC.

CDR3 bases: TGTGCCAGCAGCTTGGGTCAGGGGATAGAGCAGTACTTC. Protein sequence: CASSLGQGIEQYF. This chain links TRBV7-8 with TRBJ2-7; a weak D match, TRBD1 (6 bases). The CDR3 spans 13 residues. CDR1 and CDR2 (germline): SGHVS, FQNEAQ. Trimming took 3 bases from V and 7 from J, leaving 13 bases between them.

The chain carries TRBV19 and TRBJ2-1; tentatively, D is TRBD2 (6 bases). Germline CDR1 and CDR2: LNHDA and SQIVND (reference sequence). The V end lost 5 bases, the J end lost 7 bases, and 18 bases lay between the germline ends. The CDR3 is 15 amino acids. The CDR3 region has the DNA TGTGCCAGTAGTGCCCCCGGGGACTCTTCGAATGAGCAGTTCTTC. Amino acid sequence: CASSAPGDSSNEQFF.

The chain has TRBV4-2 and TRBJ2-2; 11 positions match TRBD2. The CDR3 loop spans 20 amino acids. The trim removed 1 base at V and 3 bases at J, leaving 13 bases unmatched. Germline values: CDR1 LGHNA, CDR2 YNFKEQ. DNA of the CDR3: TGTGCCAGCAGCCAAGCCGATCTTAGCGGGAGGGCCGATCACACCGGGGAGCTGTTTTTT. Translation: CASSQADLSGRADHTGELFF.

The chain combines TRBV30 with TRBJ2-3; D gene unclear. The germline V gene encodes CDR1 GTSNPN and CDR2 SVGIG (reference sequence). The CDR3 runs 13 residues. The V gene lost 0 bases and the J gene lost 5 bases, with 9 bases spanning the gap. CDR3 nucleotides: TGTGCCTGGAGTGTACGGTTAGGAGATACGCAGTATTTT. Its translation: CAWSVRLGDTQYF.